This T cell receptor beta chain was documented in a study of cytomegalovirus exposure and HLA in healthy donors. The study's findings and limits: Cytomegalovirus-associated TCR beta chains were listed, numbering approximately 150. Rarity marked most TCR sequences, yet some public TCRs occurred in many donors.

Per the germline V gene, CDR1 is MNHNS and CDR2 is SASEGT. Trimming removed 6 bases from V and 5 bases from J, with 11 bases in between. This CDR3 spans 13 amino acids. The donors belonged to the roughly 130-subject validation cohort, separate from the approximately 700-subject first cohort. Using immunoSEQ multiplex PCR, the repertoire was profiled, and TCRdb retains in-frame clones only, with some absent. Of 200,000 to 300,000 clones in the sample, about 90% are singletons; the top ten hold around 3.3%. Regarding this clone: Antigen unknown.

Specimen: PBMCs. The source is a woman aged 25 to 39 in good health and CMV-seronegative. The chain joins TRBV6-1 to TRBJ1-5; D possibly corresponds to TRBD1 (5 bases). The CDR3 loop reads CASRRQLDQPQHF. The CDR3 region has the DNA TGTGCCAGCAGAAGACAGTTAGATCAGCCCCAGCATTTT.